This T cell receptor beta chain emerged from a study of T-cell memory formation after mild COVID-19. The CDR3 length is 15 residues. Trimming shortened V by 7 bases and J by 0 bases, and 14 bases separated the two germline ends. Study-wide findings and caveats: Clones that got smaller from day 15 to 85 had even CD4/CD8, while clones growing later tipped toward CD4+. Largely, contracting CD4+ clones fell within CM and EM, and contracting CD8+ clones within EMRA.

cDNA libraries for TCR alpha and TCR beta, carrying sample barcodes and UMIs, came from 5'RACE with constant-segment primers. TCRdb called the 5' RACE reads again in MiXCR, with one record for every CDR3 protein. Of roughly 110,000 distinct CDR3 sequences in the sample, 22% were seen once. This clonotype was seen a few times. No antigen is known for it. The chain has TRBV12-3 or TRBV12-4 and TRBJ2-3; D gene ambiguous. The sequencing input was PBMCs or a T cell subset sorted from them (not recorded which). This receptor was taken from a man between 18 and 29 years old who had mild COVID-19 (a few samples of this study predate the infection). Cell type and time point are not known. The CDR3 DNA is TGTGCCAGCATGGTAATAACTGCTAGCACAGATACGCAGTATTTT. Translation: CASMVITASTDTQYF.